Below, 32 T cell receptor beta chains from the same sample are listed, as sequenced in a study of blood T cell repertoires in COVID-19. The method was immunoSEQ multiplex PCR; TCRdb's version includes in-frame clones alone and lacks a portion of them. The sample has about 160,000 clones, about nine tenths seen once; the top ten hold approximately 2.4%. The sample consisted of peripheral blood. The source is a man between 18 and 35 years old with acute or convalescent COVID-19.

CDR3 coding DNA: TGTGCCAGCAGCATTAGCGGGAGCTCAGAGACCCAGTACTTC. Encoded protein: CASSISGSSETQYF. V is TRBV7-9 and J is TRBJ2-5; 9 positions match TRBD2. The ends lost 5 bases at V and 4 bases at J; junction bases unmatched: 5. Germline loops: CDR1 SEHNR, CDR2 FQNEAQ (reference sequence). The CDR3 length is 14 residues.

The chain couples TRBV5-4 to TRBJ2-7, with TRBD1 as a possible D gene (5 bases). This CDR3 spans 13 amino acids. V was cut by 0 bases and J by 5 bases, with 9 bases left in between. Germline V CDR1 and CDR2: SGHNT, YYREEE (reference sequence). The CDR3 nucleotides read TGTGCCAGCAGCTTGGACAGGTTCAACGAGCAGTACTTC. This codes for CASSLDRFNEQYF.

The chain uses TRBV29-1 and TRBJ1-5, with 7 bases identical to TRBD1. The germline V gene has CDR1 SQVTM and CDR2 ANQGSEA. This CDR3 region has 14 residues. Trimming at V came to 7 bases and at J to 0 bases, leaving 6 bases not matched to a gene. The CDR3 sequence is CSARDSYSNQPQHF. The CDR3 bases are TGCAGCGCTCGGGACAGCTATAGCAATCAGCCCCAGCATTTT.

V and J are TRBV7-9 and TRBJ2-1, with 12 bases matching TRBD2. CDR1 is SEHNR and CDR2 is FQNEAQ in the germline V gene (reference sequence). J lost 6 bases, V lost 4 bases, and 7 bases had no gene match. This CDR3 spans 16 amino acids. The CDR3: CASSSPLAGGGNEQFF. CDR3 nucleotide sequence: TGTGCCAGCAGCTCCCCTCTAGCGGGGGGGGGCAATGAGCAGTTCTTC.

The chain employs TRBV30 and TRBJ1-4, with 8 bases that match TRBD1. The CDR3 runs to 15 residues. With 5 bases clipped from V and 4 bases from J, the junction kept 9 bases outside the gene matches. CDR1 GTSNPN and CDR2 SVGIG come from the germline V gene (reference sequence). In DNA form, the CDR3 reads TGTGCCTGGTCAGAATTACAGGGGGGTAATGAAAAACTGTTTTTT. Its protein product is CAWSELQGGNEKLFF.

This clone came up once. V usage is TRBV10-3 and J usage is TRBJ1-2; D not resolved. Germline values: CDR1 ENHRY, CDR2 SYGVKD. Trimming pared 0 bases from V and 7 bases from J, leaving 12 bases between. This CDR3 has 14 amino acids. The CDR3 loop reads CAISESQSAGGYTF. The CDR3 DNA reads as TGTGCCATCAGTGAGTCGCAGAGTGCGGGTGGCTACACCTTC.

On this clone: A much more abundant neighbour one base away suggests this may be a read error. The chain recombines TRBV7-9 with TRBJ1-4; 11 positions match TRBD1. Unmatched junction bases numbered 3, after V lost 5 bases and J lost 7 bases. Germline CDR1 SEHNR, CDR2 FQNEAQ (reference sequence). The CDR3 is 14 residues long. The CDR3 DNA follows: TGTGCCAGCAGCGTCGGGACAGGGGGTGAAAAACTGTTTTTT. As protein: CASSVGTGGEKLFF.

This clone turned up a few times. V gene TRBV12-5 combines with J gene TRBJ2-7; tentative D call: TRBD1 (6 bases). Germline V gives CDR1 LGHNT, CDR2 FRNRAP. This CDR3 comprises 16 residues. Trimming removed 5 bases from V and 2 bases from J, with 19 bases in between. The chain's CDR3 is CASGPSRGLTPYEQYF. CDR3 nucleotides: TGTGCTAGTGGTCCCTCCAGGGGCCTGACCCCCTACGAGCAGTACTTC.

The rearrangement links TRBV27 to TRBJ2-2, with 11 bases that match TRBD2. CDR3 length equals 17 residues. Germline assignment: CDR1 MNHEY and CDR2 SMNVEV (reference sequence). After removal of 6 bases from V and 3 bases from J, the junction contained 9 bases not matched to a gene. The CDR3 is CASSPRGLAAYTGELFF. The DNA for the CDR3 is TGTGCCAGCAGCCCAAGGGGACTAGCGGCTTACACCGGGGAGCTGTTTTTT.

This clone was counted once. The V and J genes are TRBV18 and TRBJ2-3; 9 positions agree with TRBD2. CDR1 and CDR2 (germline): KGHSH, LQKENI. CDR3 length: 16 amino acids. J was trimmed by 1 base and V by 2 bases; bases with no gene match: 4. The CDR3 sequence: CASSPDLAGRTDTQYF. The CDR3 coding sequence is TGTGCCAGCTCACCAGATCTAGCGGGGCGCACAGATACGCAGTATTTT.

The rearrangement joins TRBV11-2 to TRBJ1-6; D gene uncertain. The CDR3 spans 13 residues. Trimming stripped 2 bases from V and 10 bases from J, with 9 bases between. Per germline, CDR1 SGHAT and CDR2 FQNNGV. DNA for the CDR3: TGTGCCAGCAGCTTATGGATGAGGTCACCCCTCCACTTT. This codes for CASSLWMRSPLHF.

The CDR3 DNA is TGTGCCTGGAAGGGACTAGCGGGGGCAACGAACACCGGGGAGCTGTTTTTT. The encoded protein is CAWKGLAGATNTGELFF. The chain combines TRBV30 with TRBJ2-2; TRBD2 matches 14 bases. The CDR3 sequence is 17 residues long. Trimming at V came to 4 bases and at J to 0 bases, leaving 4 bases not matched to a gene. The germline gives CDR1 GTSNPN, CDR2 SVGIG (reference sequence).

The chain joins TRBV6-5 to TRBJ1-1; 10 nucleotides match TRBD1. This CDR3 contains 15 residues. The J segment lost 2 bases and the V segment lost 6 bases, leaving 6 bases of the junction unmatched. The V gene's germline CDR1 is MNHEY and CDR2 SVGAGI. CDR3 region: CASSPRDRGNTEAFF. In DNA form, the CDR3 reads TGTGCCAGCAGCCCGCGGGACAGGGGAAACACTGAAGCTTTCTTT.

Notes on this clone: At one of its ends the junction is not consistent with the germline gene, which may arise from a read error. The chain employs TRBV28 and TRBJ2-7, with TRBD2 as a possible D gene (5 bases). The CDR3 totals 14 residues. Germline V lookup: CDR1 MDHEN, CDR2 SYDVKM. The CDR3 sequence: CASSLVTSSTRARF. The CDR3 nucleotides are TGTGCCAGCAGTTTGGTGACATCTTCTACGAGGGCGAGGTTC.

The chain is built from TRBV6-5 and TRBJ1-5, with 8 bases matching TRBD1. The V and J ends lost 8 bases and 5 bases, in that order; junction bases with no gene match: 5. The CDR3 length is 13 residues. Germline loops: CDR1 MNHEY, CDR2 SVGAGI. The CDR3 sequence: CASSTQGDQPQHF. CDR3 DNA: TGTGCCAGCTCCACACAGGGGGATCAGCCCCAGCATTTT.

The gene calls are TRBV3-1 (or the pseudogene TRBV3-2) and TRBJ2-7, with D possibly matching TRBD1 (6 bases). This CDR3 has 17 amino acids. V lost 0 bases, J lost 4 bases, and 19 bases lay in between. Germline V gives CDR1 LGHDT, CDR2 YNNKEL (reference sequence). The chain's CDR3 is CASSQDGTGLLRYEQYF. CDR3 nucleotides: TGTGCCAGCAGCCAAGACGGAACAGGGCTCCTAAGATACGAGCAGTACTTC.

This chain uses TRBV9 with TRBJ1-1; tentative D call: TRBD1 (5 bases). The CDR3 is 15 amino acids. Germline V lookup: CDR1 SGDLS, CDR2 YYNGEE. V was shortened by 0 bases and J by 0 bases, with 9 bases between the two germline ends. CDR3 region: CASSVGPRVNTEAFF. DNA of the CDR3: TGTGCCAGCAGCGTAGGCCCCAGGGTGAACACTGAAGCTTTCTTT.

This chain links TRBV5-1 with TRBJ2-3; 9 bases are a match to TRBD2. J was trimmed by 6 bases and V by 0 bases; bases with no gene match: 11. The CDR3 consists of 17 residues. Germline V gene data show CDR1 as SGHRS and CDR2 as YFSETQ. CDR3: CASSLGTTSGGMDTQYF. As DNA, the CDR3 is TGCGCCAGCAGCTTGGGGACGACTAGCGGAGGTATGGATACGCAGTATTTT.

The rearrangement uses TRBV6-5 and TRBJ1-1; D gene unclear. The CDR3 length is 11 residues. V dropped 3 bases and J dropped 10 bases, with 9 bases sitting between them. Germline CDR1 MNHEY, CDR2 SVGAGI. The CDR3 DNA follows: TGTGCCAGCAGTTATGAGGGTGGAGCTTTCTTT. This gives the protein CASSYEGGAFF.

The V and J genes are TRBV2 and TRBJ1-4, with D possibly TRBD1 on 5 matching bases. CDR3 length equals 15 residues. Trimming stripped 3 bases from V and 3 bases from J, with 11 bases between. CDR1 and CDR2 (germline): SNHLY, FYNNEI. The CDR3 nucleotides read TGTGCCAGCAGTGAGAATGGGGCAGCTAATGAAAAACTGTTTTTT. This translates into CASSENGAANEKLFF.

The chain joins TRBV5-4 to TRBJ1-2; 9 positions match TRBD1. Unmatched junction bases numbered 4, after V lost 4 bases and J lost 6 bases. The CDR3 spans 13 residues. The germline gives CDR1 SGHNT, CDR2 YYREEE (reference sequence). The CDR3 reads CASSPRDRDGYTF. The CDR3 DNA is TGTGCCAGCAGCCCCAGGGACAGGGATGGCTACACCTTC.

The rearrangement uses TRBV21-1 and TRBJ1-5; TRBD1, as called in the table, went unchecked against the DNA. TRBV21-1 is recorded as a pseudogene. There are 13 residues in the CDR3. CDR3 in DNA: TGTGCCAGCAGCAAAGAAGGGGGACAGCCCCAGCATTTT. It codes for CASSKEGGQPQHF.

The chain recombines TRBV5-1 with TRBJ2-6, with D hard to call. CDR1 is SGHRS and CDR2 is YFSETQ in the germline V gene. The CDR3 loop spans 19 amino acids. V lost 2 bases and J lost 0, with 18 bases in between. CDR3 nucleotides: TGCGCCAGCAGCTTCCAACCGACAAGAATGAACTCTGGGGCCAACGTCCTGACTTTC. It codes for CASSFQPTRMNSGANVLTF.

Only a few counts were recorded for this clone. The rearrangement uses TRBV18 and TRBJ1-5; 7 bases are shared with TRBD1. This CDR3 has 15 amino acids. Germline V gene sequence: CDR1 KGHSH, CDR2 LQKENI. V dropped 3 bases and J dropped 7; count of bases not matched to a gene: 9. CDR3 in amino acids: CASSPGTVNNQPQHF. CDR3 nucleotides: TGTGCCAGCTCACCCGGGACAGTAAATAACCAGCCCCAGCATTTT.

This clone has only one observation. The J gene is TRBJ1-2, the V gene TRBV24-1; 8 nucleotides align to TRBD1. CDR3 size: 14 residues. Trimming at V came to 7 bases and at J to 4 bases, leaving 7 bases not matched to a gene. Germline V gene lookup returns CDR1 KGHDR and CDR2 SFDVKD. The CDR3 DNA reads TGTGCCACCAGCCAGACAGGGGACGCCTATGGCTACACCTTC. Protein sequence: CATSQTGDAYGYTF.

The rearrangement joins TRBV27 to TRBJ1-2; D might be TRBD1 (6 bases). Germline assignment: CDR1 MNHEY and CDR2 SMNVEV (reference sequence). Trimming cost V 6 bases and J 6 bases, with 20 bases left between them. CDR3 size: 15 residues. The CDR3 region is CASRSSGAINDGYTF. The CDR3 DNA sequence: TGTGCCAGCAGGTCATCAGGGGCCATCAATGATGGCTACACCTTC.

The chain couples TRBV6-5 to TRBJ1-6; 8 nucleotides line up with TRBD1. CDR1 is MNHEY, CDR2 SVGAGI, per germline. Trimming took 6 bases from V and 10 from J; bases not matched to a gene: 11. There are 15 residues in the CDR3. The CDR3 coding sequence is TGTGCCAGCAGGATGGAGACAGGGGTCGGATCACCCCTCCACTTT. This translates into CASRMETGVGSPLHF.

CDR3 amino acids: CASSLDIDSNQPQHF. The CDR3 DNA follows: TGTGCCAGCAGCCTGGACATTGATAGCAATCAGCCCCAGCATTTT. This chain connects TRBV5-6 to TRBJ1-5; maybe TRBD1 (5 bases). Germline assignment: CDR1 SGHDT and CDR2 YYEEEE. CDR3 length: 15 residues. V was trimmed by 4 bases and J by 0 bases, leaving 11 bases between them.

The chain uses TRBV11-2 and TRBJ2-5, with 9 bases identical to TRBD1. V trimming: 3 bases; J trimming: 5 bases; junction bases outside the gene matches: 4. This CDR3 is 14 amino acids long. The V gene's germline CDR1 is SGHAT and CDR2 FQNNGV. DNA of the CDR3: TGTGCCAGCAGCTTCTACAGGGGGCAGGAGACCCAGTACTTC. It codes for CASSFYRGQETQYF.

The chain recombines TRBV5-1 with TRBJ1-4, with D uncertain. The CDR3 covers 17 residues. From germline, CDR1 is SGHRS and CDR2 YFSETQ. V was shortened by 1 base and J by 2 bases, with 15 bases between the two germline ends. The DNA of the CDR3 is TGCGCCAGCAGCTTGAGTAGAGGGCTCGGGACTAATGAAAAACTGTTTTTT. This sequence encodes CASSLSRGLGTNEKLFF. Drawing the rest from reference TRBV5-1 and TRBJ1-4, the complete variable domain is KAGVTQTPRYLIKTRGQQVTLSCSPISGHRSVSWYQQTPGQGLQFLFEYFSETQRNKGNFPGRFSGRQFSNSRSEMNVSTLELGDSALYLCASSLSRGLGTNEKLFFGSGTQLSVL.

The chain uses TRBV30 and TRBJ1-1, with 8 bases identical to TRBD1. This CDR3 is 11 amino acids long. Per the germline V gene, CDR1 is GTSNPN and CDR2 is SVGIG (reference sequence). V lost 4 bases and J lost 7; bases outside the gene matches: 2. CDR3 sequence: CAWTGGHEAFF. As DNA, the CDR3 is TGTGCCTGGACAGGGGGCCATGAAGCTTTCTTT.

The chain uses TRBV19 and TRBJ1-2, with 7 bases matching TRBD1. The V gene's germline CDR1 is LNHDA and CDR2 SQIVND (reference sequence). The CDR3 loop spans 14 amino acids. The trim removed 8 bases at V and 4 bases at J, leaving 10 bases unmatched. As DNA, the CDR3 is TGTGCCAGTTACGATTCAGGGGGGAGCTATGGCTACACCTTC. Encoded protein: CASYDSGGSYGYTF.